This TCR beta chain appears in the sequencing data of a study of cytomegalovirus exposure and HLA in healthy donors. For the study at large: Unique TCRs numbering roughly 85 million, obtained from HLA-typed donors, made up an early data release. Study results and limitations: Overall, some 160 TCR beta chains were annotated as cytomegalovirus-associated.

The study ran its PCR with 60 Vbeta and 13 Jbeta primers. TCRdb's table, derived via immunoSEQ multiplex PCR, lists solely in-frame clones and lacks some. The sample records around 150,000 clones, approximately 88% being singletons. Points on this clone: Its antigen is not identified.

J was trimmed by 0 bases and V by 3 bases; bases with no gene match: 12. The CDR3 contains 18 residues. CDR1 is KGHSH and CDR2 is LQKENI in the germline V gene. This sequence originates from a woman in her late teens or twenties in good health and CMV-seronegative. Source material: PBMCs. This chain connects TRBV18 to TRBJ1-1; 8 nucleotides line up with TRBD1. The CDR3 DNA reads as TGTGCCAGCTCACCCTTGGTTGGGACAGGCCTTTTGAACACTGAAGCTTTCTTT. This codes for CASSPLVGTGLLNTEAFF.